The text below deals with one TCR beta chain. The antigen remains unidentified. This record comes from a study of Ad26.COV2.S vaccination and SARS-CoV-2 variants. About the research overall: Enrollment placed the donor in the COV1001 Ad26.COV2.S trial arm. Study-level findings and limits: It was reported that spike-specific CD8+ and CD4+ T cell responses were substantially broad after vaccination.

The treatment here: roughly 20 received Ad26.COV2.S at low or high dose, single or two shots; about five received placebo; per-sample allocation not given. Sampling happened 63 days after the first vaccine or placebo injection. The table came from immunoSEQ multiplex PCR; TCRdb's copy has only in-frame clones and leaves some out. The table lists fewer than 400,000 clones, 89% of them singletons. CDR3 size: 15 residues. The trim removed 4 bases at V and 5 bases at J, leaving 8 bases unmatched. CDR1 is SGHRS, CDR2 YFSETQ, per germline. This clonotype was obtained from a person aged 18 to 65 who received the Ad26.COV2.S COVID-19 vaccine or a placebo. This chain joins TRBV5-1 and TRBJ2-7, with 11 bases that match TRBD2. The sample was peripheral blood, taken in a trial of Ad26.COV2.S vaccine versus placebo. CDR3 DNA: TGCGCCAGCAGCCTATTAGCGGGAGGGCCGGACGAGCAGTACTTC. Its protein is CASSLLAGGPDEQYF.